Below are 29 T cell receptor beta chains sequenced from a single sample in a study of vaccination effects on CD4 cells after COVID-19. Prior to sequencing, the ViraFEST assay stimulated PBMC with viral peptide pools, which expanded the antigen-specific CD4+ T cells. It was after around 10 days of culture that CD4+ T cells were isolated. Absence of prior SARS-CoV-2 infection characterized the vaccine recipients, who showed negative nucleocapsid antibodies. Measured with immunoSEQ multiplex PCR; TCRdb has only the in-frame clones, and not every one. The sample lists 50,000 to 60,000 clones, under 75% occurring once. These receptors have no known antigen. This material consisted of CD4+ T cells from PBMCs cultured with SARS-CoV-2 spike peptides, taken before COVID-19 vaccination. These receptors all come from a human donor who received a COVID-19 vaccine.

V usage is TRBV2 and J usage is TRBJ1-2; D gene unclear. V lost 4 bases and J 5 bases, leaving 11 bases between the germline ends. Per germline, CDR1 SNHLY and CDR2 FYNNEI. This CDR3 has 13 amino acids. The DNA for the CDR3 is TGTGCCAGCAGTGGTGGGGATACTTATGGCTACACCTTC. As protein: CASSGGDTYGYTF.

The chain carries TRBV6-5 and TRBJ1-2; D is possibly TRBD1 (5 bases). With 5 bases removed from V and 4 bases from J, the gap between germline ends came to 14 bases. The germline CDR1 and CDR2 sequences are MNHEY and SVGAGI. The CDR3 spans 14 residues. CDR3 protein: CASSPRDGFYGYTF. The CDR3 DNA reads TGTGCCAGCAGTCCAAGGGACGGCTTCTATGGCTACACCTTC.

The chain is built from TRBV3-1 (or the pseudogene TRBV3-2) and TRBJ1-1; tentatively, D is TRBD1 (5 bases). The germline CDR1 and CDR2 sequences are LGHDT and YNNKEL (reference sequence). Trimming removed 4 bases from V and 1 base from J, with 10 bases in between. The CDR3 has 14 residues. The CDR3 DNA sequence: TGTGCCAGCAGCCTCACTGACAGGAACACTGAAGCTTTCTTT. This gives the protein CASSLTDRNTEAFF.

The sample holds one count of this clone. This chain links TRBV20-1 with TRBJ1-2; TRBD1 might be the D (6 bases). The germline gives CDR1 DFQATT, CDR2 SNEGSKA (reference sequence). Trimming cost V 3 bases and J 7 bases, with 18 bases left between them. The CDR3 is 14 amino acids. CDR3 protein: CSASRNPGQTGYTF. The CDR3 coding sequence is TGCAGTGCTAGTAGAAACCCAGGACAGACTGGCTACACCTTC.

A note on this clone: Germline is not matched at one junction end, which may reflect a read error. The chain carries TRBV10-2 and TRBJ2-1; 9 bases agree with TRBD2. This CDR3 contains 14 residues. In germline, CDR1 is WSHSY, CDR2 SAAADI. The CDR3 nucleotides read TGCGCCAGCAGTGACCCCGTCGGACTAGCGATCCCCCTCTTC. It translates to CASSDPVGLAIPLF.

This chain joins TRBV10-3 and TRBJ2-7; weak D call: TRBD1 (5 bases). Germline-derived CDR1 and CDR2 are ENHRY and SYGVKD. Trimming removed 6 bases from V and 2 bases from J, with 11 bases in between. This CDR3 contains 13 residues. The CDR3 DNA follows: TGTGCCATCAGGGCCACAGGTCCCTACGAGCAGTACTTC. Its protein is CAIRATGPYEQYF.

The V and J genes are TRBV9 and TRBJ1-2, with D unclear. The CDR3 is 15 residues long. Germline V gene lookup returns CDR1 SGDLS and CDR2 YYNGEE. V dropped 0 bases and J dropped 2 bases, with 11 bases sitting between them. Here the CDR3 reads CASSVGTRGNYGYTF. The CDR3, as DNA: TGTGCCAGCAGCGTAGGGACCCGAGGAAACTATGGCTACACCTTC. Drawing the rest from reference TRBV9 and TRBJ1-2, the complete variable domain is DSGVTQTPKHLITATGQRVTLRCSPRSGDLSVYWYQQSLDQGLQFLIQYYNGEERAKGNILERFSAQQFPDLHSELNLSSLELGDSALYFCASSVGTRGNYGYTFGSGTRLTVV.

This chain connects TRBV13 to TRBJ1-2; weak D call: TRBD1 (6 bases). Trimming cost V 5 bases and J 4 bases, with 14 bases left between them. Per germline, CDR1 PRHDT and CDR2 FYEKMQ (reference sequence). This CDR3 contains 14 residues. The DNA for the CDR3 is TGTGCCAGCAGCCCTCGAGGACAGTCCTATGGCTACACCTTC. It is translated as CASSPRGQSYGYTF. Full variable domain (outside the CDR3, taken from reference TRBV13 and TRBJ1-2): AAGVIQSPRHLIKEKRETATLKCYPIPRHDTVYWYQQGPGQDPQFLISFYEKMQSDKGSIPDRFSAQQFSDYHSELNMSSLELGDSALYFCASSPRGQSYGYTFGSGTRLTVV.

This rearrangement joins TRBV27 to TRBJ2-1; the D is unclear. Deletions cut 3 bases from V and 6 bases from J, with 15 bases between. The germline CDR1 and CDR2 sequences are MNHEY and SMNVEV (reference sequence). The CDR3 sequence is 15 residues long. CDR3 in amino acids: CASSLKGIDTNEQFF. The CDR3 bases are TGTGCCAGCAGTTTGAAAGGGATCGATACCAATGAGCAGTTCTTC.

In DNA form, the CDR3 reads TGTGCCAGCAGTTACTCGGGGACTTTGGGTAATTCACCCCTCCACTTT. It encodes CASSYSGTLGNSPLHF. The V call is TRBV6-5, the J call TRBJ1-6; possible D gene TRBD1, 5 bases. The CDR3 totals 16 residues. Trimming cost V 0 bases and J 6 bases, with 12 bases left between them. Per germline, CDR1 MNHEY and CDR2 SVGAGI.

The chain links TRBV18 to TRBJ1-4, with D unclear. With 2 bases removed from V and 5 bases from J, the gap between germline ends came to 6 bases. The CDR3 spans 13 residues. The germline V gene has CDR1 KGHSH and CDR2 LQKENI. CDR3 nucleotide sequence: TGTGCCAGCTCACCAGGCGTGAATGAAAAACTGTTTTTT. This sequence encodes CASSPGVNEKLFF.

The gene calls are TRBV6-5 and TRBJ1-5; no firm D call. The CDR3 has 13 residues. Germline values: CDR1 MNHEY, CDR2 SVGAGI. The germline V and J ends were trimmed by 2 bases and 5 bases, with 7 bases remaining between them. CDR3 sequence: CASSYTVYQPQHF. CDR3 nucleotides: TGTGCCAGCAGTTACACAGTATATCAGCCCCAGCATTTT.

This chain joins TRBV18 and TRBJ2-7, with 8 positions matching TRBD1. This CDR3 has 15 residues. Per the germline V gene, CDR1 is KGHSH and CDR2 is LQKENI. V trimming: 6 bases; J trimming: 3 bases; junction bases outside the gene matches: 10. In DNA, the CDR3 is TGTGCCAGCTCGTCAGGACAGGGACGGAACTACGAGCAGTACTTC. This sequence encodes CASSSGQGRNYEQYF.

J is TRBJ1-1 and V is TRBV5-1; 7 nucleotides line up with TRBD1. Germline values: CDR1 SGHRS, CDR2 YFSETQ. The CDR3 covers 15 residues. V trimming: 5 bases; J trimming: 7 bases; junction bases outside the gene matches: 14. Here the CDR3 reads CASSQMDRSFGEAFF. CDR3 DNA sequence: TGCGCCAGCAGTCAAATGGACAGGAGCTTCGGTGAAGCTTTCTTT.

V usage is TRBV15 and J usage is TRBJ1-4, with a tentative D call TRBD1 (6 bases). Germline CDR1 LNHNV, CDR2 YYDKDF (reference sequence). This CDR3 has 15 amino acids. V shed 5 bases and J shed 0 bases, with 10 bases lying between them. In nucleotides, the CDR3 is TGTGCCACCAGCTTACAGGGAACAACTAATGAAAAACTGTTTTTT. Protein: CATSLQGTTNEKLFF.

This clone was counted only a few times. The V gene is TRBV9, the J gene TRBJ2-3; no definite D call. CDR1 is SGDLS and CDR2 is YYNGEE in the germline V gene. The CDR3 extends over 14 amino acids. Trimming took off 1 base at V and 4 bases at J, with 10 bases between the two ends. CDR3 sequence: CASSVHARSDTQYF. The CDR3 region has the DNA TGTGCCAGCAGCGTACACGCAAGGTCAGATACGCAGTATTTT.

Written as DNA, the CDR3 is TGTGCCAGCAGCTTAGAGAGGTGGACAGGCCGACGCCACACCGGGGAGCTGTTTTTT. This encodes CASSLERWTGRRHTGELFF. The V gene is TRBV7-2, the J gene TRBJ2-2; 7 positions agree with TRBD1. The CDR3 runs 19 residues. Germline V lookup: CDR1 SGHTA, CDR2 FQGNSA. Trimming at V came to 1 base and at J to 3 bases, leaving 14 bases not matched to a gene.

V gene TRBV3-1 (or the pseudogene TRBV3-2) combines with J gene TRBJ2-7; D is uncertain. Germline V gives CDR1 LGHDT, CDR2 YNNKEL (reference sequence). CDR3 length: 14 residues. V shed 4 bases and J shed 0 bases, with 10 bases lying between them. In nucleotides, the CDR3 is TGTGCCAGCAGCCGGGCCCTGGGCTCCTACGAGCAGTACTTC. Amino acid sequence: CASSRALGSYEQYF.

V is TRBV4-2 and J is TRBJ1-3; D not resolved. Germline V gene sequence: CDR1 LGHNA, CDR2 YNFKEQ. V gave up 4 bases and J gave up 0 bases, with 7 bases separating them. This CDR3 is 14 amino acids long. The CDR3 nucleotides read TGTGCCAGCAGCCCCGTGAACTCTGGAAACACCATATATTTT. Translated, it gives CASSPVNSGNTIYF.

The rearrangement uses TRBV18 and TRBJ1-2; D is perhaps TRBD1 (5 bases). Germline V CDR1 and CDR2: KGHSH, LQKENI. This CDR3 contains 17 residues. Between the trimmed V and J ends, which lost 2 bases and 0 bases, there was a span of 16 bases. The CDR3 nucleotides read TGTGCCAGCTCACCAAGCACAGGCCCTACGGCTAACTATGGCTACACCTTC. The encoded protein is CASSPSTGPTANYGYTF.

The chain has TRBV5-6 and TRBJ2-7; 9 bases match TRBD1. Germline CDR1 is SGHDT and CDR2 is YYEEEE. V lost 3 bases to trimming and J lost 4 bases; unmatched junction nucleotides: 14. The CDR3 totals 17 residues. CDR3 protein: CASSSYTSGTGNYEQYF. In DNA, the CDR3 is TGTGCCAGCAGCTCGTACACCTCCGGGACAGGGAATTACGAGCAGTACTTC.

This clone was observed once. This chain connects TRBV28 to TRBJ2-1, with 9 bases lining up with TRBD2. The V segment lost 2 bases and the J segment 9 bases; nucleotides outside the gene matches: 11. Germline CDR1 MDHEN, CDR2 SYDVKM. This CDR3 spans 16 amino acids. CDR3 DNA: TGTGCCAGCAGTTTACGTAGCGGGAGCTGGTACGGTGAGCAGTTCTTC. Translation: CASSLRSGSWYGEQFF.

CDR3 residues: CASSYSNSPLHF. The DNA for the CDR3 is TGTGCCAGCAGTTACTCGAATTCACCCCTCCACTTT. The V call is TRBV6-5, the J call TRBJ1-6; D is ambiguous. CDR1 and CDR2 (germline): MNHEY, SVGAGI. The V end lost 0 bases, the J end lost 7 bases, and 1 base lay between the germline ends. The CDR3 sequence is 12 residues long.

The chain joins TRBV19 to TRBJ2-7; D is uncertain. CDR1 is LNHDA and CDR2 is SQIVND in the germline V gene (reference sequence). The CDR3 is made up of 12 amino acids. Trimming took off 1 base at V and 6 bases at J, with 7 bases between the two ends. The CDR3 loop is CASSIVTGEQYF. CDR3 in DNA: TGTGCCAGTAGTATAGTGACTGGCGAGCAGTACTTC.

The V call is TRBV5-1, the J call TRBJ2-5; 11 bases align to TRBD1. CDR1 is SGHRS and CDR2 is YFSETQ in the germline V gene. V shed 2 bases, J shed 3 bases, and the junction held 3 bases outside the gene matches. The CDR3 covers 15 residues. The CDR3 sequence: CASSFPGQGEETQYF. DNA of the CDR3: TGCGCCAGCAGCTTCCCGGGACAGGGGGAAGAGACCCAGTACTTC.

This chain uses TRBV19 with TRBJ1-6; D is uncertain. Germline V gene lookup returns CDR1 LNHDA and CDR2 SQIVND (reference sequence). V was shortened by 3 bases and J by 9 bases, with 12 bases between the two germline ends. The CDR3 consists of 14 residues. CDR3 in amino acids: CASSIGTDGSPLHF. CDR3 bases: TGTGCCAGTAGTATTGGAACAGACGGTTCACCCCTCCACTTT.

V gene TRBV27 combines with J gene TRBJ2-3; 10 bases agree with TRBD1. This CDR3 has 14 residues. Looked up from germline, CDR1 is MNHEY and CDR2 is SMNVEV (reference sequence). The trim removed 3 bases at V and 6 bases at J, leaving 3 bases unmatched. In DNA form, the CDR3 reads TGTGCCAGCAGTTTGACAGGGGGCTGGGATACGCAGTATTTT. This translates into CASSLTGGWDTQYF.

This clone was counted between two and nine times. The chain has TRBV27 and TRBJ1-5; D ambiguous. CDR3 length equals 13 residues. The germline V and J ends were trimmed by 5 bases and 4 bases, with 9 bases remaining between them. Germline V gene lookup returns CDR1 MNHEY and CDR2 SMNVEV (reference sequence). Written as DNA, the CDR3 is TGTGCCAGCAGTGGGGTAGGGAATCAGCCCCAGCATTTT. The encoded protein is CASSGVGNQPQHF.

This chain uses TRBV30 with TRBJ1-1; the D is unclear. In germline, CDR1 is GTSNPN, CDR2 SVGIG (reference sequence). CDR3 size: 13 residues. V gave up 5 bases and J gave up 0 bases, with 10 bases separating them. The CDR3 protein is CAWFGYMNTEAFF. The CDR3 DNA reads TGTGCCTGGTTTGGTTACATGAACACTGAAGCTTTCTTT.